This TCR beta chain stems from a study of early T cells in non-severe SARS-CoV-2 infection. One entry per CDR3 protein, called by TCRdb with MiXCR from the 5' RACE reads. Of under 45,000 distinct CDR3 sequences listed, 5.5% to 8% are singletons. The CDR3 sequence is 13 residues long. CDR1 MDHEN and CDR2 SYDVKM come from the germline V gene. V lost 4 bases and J lost 1, with 7 bases in between. This clonotype was counted many times. The clonotype originates from an adult who was a healthcare worker with PCR-confirmed SARS-CoV-2 infection or an uninfected control (not recorded which). This chain connects TRBV28 to TRBJ1-1, with D uncertain. Sequenced material: whole blood, taken at baseline. The CDR3 DNA is TGTGCCAGCAGTTCTACCGGGAACACTGAAGCTTTCTTT. Translating gives CASSSTGNTEAFF.